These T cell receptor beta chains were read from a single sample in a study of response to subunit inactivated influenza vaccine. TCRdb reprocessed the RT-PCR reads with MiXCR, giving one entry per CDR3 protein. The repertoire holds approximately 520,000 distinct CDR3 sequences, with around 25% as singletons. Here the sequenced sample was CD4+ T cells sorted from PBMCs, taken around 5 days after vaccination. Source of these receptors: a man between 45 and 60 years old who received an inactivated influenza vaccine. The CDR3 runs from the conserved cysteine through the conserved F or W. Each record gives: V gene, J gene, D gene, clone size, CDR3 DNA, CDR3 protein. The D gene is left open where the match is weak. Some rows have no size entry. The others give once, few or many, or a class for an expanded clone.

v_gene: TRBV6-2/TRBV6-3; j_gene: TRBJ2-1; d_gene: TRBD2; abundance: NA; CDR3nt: TGTGCCAGCAGTTCGGTTAGCGGGACGGGTAATGAGCAGTTCTTC; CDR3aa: CASSSVSGTGNEQFF
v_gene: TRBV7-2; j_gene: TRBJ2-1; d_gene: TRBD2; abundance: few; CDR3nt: TGTGCCAGCAGCTTAGGGGGTAGCGGGAGTGGGAGTGAGCAGTTCTTC; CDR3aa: CASSLGGSGSGSEQFF
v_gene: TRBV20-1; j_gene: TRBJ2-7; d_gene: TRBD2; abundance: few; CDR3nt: TGCAGTGCTAGATGGGCGGGAGGGACCCTCTACGAGCAGTACTTC; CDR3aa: CSARWAGGTLYEQYF
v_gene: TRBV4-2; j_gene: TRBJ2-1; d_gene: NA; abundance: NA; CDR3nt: TGTGCCAGCAGCCACCGGGACGGAGCCTACAATGAGCAGTTCTTC; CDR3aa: CASSHRDGAYNEQFF
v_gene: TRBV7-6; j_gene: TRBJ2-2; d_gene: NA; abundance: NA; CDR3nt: TGTGCCAGCAGCTTAATGGGGACAAAGAACACCGGGGAGCTGTTTTTT; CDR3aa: CASSLMGTKNTGELFF
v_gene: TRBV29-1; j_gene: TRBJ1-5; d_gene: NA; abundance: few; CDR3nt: TGCAGCGTAGGCCTCAACGGGGTGAGCTATCAGCCCCAGCATTTT; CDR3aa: CSVGLNGVSYQPQHF
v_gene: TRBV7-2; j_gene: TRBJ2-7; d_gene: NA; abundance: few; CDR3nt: TGTGCCAGCAGCTCTGAGGGGGGGTACTACGAGCAGTACTTC; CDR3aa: CASSSEGGYYEQYF
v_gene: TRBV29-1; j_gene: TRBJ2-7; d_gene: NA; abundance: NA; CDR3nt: TGCAGCGTTGAATTCAGGAAAAAAGGGAACTCCTACGAGCAGTACTTC; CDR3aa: CSVEFRKKGNSYEQYF
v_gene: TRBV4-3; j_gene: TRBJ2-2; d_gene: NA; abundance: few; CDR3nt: TGCGCCAGCAGCCAAGTACTACTCACCGGGGAGCTGTTTTTT; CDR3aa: CASSQVLLTGELFF
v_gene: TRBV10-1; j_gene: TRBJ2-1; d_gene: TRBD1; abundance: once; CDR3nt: TGCGCCAGCAGTGGACAGGGGGCTACTCAGTACAATGAGCAGTTCTTC; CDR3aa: CASSGQGATQYNEQFF
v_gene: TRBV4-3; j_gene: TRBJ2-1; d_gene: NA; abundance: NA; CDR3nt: TGCGCCAGCAGCCAAAACAGGGCATACTACAATGAGCAGTTCTTC; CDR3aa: CASSQNRAYYNEQFF
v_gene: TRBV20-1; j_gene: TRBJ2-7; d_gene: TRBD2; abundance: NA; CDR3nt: TGCAGTGCGCGAGCGGGAGGGCCCTACGAGCAGTACTTC; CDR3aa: CSARAGGPYEQYF
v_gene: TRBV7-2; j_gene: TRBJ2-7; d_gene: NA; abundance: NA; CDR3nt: TGTGCTAGCAGCTTTCTCTCCGACAGCGCCTACGAGCAGTACTTC; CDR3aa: CASSFLSDSAYEQYF
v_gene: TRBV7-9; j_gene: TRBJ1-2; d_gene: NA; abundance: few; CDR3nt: TGTGCCAGCAGCTTAGCGACCGCTAACTATGGCTACACCTTC; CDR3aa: CASSLATANYGYTF